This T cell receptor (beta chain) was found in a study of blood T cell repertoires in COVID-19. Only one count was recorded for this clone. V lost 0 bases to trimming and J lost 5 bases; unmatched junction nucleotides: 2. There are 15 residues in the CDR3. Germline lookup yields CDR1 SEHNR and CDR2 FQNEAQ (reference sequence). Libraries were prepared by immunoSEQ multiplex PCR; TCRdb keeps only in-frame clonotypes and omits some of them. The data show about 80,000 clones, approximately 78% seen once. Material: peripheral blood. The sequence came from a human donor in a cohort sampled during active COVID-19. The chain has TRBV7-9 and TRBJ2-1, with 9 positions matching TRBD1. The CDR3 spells CASSLAGQGDNEQFF. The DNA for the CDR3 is TGTGCCAGCAGCTTAGCGGGACAGGGTGACAATGAGCAGTTCTTC. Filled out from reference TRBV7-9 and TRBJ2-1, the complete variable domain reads DTGVSQNPRHKITKRGQNVTFRCDPISEHNRLYWYRQTLGQGPEFLTYFQNEAQLEKSRLLSDRFSAERPKGSFSTLEIQRTEQGDSAMYLCASSLAGQGDNEQFFGPGTRLTVL.